This T cell receptor beta chain originates from a study of blood T cell repertoires in COVID-19. Study at large: COVID-19 samples collected from the United States, Italy and Spain covered acute and convalescent phases.

Participants were placed into cohorts based on the clinical history they reported. Resolution of symptoms, clearance, or two negative PCRs was present in recovered Cohort 3 donors. The assay was immunoSEQ multiplex PCR, and TCRdb's table has in-frame clones only and misses some. The sample yields 250,000 to 300,000 clones, 80% to 85% seen once. The CDR3 runs 17 residues. Germline V gene data show CDR1 as SGDLS and CDR2 as YYNGEE. Trimming shortened V by 0 bases and J by 1 base, and 13 bases separated the two germline ends. The clonotype was recovered from a man aged 50 to 59 who had recovered from COVID-19. The chain employs TRBV9 and TRBJ2-2; D is possibly TRBD2 (6 bases). The sequencing input was PBMCs or T cells enriched from blood (not recorded which). The CDR3 nucleotides are TGTGCCAGCAGCGTAGTGGGGACTTCTCTGAACACCGGGGAGCTGTTTTTT. It specifies CASSVVGTSLNTGELFF.